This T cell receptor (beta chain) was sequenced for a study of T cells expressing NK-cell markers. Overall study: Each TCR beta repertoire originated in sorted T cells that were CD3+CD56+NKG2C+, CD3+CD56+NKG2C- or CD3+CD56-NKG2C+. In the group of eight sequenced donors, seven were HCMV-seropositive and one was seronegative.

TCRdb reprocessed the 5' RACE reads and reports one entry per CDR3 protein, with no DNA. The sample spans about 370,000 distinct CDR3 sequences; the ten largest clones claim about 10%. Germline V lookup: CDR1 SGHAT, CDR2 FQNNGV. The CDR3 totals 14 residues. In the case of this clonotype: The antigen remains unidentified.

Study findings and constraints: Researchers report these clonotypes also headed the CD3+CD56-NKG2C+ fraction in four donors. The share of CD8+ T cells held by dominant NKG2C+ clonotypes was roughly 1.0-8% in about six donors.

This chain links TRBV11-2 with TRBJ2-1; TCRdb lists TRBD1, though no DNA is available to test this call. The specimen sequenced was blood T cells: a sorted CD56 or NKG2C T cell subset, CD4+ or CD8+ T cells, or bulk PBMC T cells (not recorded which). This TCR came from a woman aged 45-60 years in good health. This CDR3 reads CASSLELAAGEQFF.